These T cell receptor beta chains were read from a single sample in a study of blood T cell repertoires in COVID-19. Assay used: immunoSEQ multiplex PCR; TCRdb lists only in-frame clones, some missing. Of about 11,000 clones detected, about four fifths appear once; the ten largest clones hold approximately 32%. Sequenced input: peripheral blood. Receptor source: a man in his fifties or sixties with active COVID-19. Each CDR3 is given with its conserved first and last residue. Fields, in order: V gene, J gene, D gene, CDR3 DNA, CDR3 protein. The D gene is left open where the match is weak.

TRBV4-2	TRBJ2-3	TRBD2	TGTGCCAGCAGCCAAGTAAGAGCGGGAGAGGCAGATACGCAGTATTTT	CASSQVRAGEADTQYF
TRBV13	TRBJ2-1	TRBD1	TGTGCCAGCAGCCTGGGGACAGGGACCAATGAGCAGTTCTTC	CASSLGTGTNEQFF
TRBV11-2	TRBJ2-1	NA	TGTGCCAGCAGCTCCCGGACAGTTTACAATGAGCAGTTCTTC	CASSSRTVYNEQFF
TRBV2	TRBJ1-6	NA	TGTGCCAGCAGTGAGGGCCTGAACTCCTATAATTCACCCCTCCACTTT	CASSEGLNSYNSPLHF
TRBV25-1	TRBJ2-1	TRBD2	TGTGCCAGCAGTGTAAGCGGGAGGGCCTCCTTGCAGTTCTTC	CASSVSGRASLQFF
TRBV6-2/TRBV6-3	TRBJ2-3	NA	TGTGCCAGCAGTTACTCAGGGGCAGATACGCAGTATTTT	CASSYSGADTQYF
TRBV10-1	TRBJ2-7	TRBD2	TGCGCCAGCAGCGCAGGACTAGCCGGCTCCTACGAGCAGTACTTC	CASSAGLAGSYEQYF
TRBV7-8	TRBJ2-1	NA	TGTGCCAGCAGCATAGGAGGTGACAGGCGTTACAATGAGCAGTTCTTC	CASSIGGDRRYNEQFF
TRBV7-9	TRBJ2-1	NA	TGTGCCAGCAGCTTAGCACCGGGATTGTCCTACAATGAGCAGTTCTTC	CASSLAPGLSYNEQFF
TRBV4-1	TRBJ2-1	NA	TGCGCCAGCAGCCAAGTTGCAACAGGCTACAATGAGCAGTTCTTC	CASSQVATGYNEQFF
TRBV14	TRBJ2-7	NA	TGTGCCAGCAGCCAAGATCACAGGCATAAGTACTTC	CASSQDHRHKYF
TRBV9	TRBJ1-1	NA	TGTGCCAGCAGCCCCCCCCCTGAAGCCTTCTTT	CASSPPPEAFF
TRBV9	TRBJ1-2	TRBD1	TGTGCCAGCAGCGAGACAGGGAACTATGGCTACACCTTC	CASSETGNYGYTF
TRBV27	TRBJ2-5	TRBD1	TGTGCCAGCAGTTTAGAACAGGGGGCACAAGAGACCCAGTACTTC	CASSLEQGAQETQYF
TRBV5-4	TRBJ2-7	TRBD2	TGTGCCAGCAGCCCTGTGACTAGCGTCGAGCAGTACTTC	CASSPVTSVEQYF
TRBV15	TRBJ1-1	NA	TGTGCCACCAGCAGAGGGGGAGGGGTGGGGGCTTTCTTT	CATSRGGGVGAFF
TRBV28	TRBJ2-5	NA	TGTGCCAGCAGTTTGTCCCGGGTTTCTAAAGAGACCCAGTACTTC	CASSLSRVSKETQYF